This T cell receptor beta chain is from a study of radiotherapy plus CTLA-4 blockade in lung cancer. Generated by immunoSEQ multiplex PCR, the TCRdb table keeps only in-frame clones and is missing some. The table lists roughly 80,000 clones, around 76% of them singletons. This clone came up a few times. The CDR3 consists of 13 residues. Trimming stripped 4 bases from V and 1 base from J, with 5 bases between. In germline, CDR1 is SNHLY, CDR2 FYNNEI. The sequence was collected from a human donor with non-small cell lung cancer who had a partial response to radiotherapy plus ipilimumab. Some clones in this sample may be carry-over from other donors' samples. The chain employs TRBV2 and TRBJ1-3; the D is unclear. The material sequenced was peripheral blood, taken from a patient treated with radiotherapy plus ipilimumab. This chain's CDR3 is CASSVQSGNTIYF. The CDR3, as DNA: TGTGCCAGCAGTGTACAGTCTGGAAACACCATATATTTT.